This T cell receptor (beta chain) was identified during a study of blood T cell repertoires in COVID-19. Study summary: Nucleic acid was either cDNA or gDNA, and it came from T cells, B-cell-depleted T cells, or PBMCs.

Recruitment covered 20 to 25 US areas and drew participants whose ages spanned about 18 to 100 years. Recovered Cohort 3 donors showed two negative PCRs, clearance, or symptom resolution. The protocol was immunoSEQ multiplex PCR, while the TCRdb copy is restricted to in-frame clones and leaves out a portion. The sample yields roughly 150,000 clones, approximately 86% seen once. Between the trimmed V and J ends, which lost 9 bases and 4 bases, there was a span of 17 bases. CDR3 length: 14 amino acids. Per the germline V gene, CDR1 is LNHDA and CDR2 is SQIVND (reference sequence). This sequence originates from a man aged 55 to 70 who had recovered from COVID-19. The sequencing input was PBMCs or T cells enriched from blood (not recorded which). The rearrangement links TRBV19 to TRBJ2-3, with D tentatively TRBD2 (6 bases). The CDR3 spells CASHGWRGPDTQYF. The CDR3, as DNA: TGTGCCAGCCACGGTTGGCGGGGCCCAGATACGCAGTATTTT.